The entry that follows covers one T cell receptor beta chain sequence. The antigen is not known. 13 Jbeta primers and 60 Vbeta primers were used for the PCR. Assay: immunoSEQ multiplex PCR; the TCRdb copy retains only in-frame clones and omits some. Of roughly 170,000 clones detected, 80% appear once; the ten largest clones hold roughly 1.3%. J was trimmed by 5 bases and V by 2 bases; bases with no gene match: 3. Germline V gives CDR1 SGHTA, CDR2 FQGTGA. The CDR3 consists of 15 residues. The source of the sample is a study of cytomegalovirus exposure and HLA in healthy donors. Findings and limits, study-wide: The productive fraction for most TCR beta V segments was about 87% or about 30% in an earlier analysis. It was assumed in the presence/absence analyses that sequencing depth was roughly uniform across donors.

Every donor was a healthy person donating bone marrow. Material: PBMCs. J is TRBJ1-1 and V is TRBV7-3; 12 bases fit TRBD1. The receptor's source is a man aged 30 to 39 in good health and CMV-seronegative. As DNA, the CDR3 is TGTGCCAGCAGCTTAGGGACAGGGGGCGGAACTGAAGCTTTCTTT. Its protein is CASSLGTGGGTEAFF. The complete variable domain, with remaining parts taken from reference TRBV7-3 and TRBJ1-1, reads GAGVSQTPSNKVTEKGKYVELRCDPISGHTALYWYRQSLGQGPEFLIYFQGTGAADDSGLPNDRFFAVRPEGSVSTLKIQRTERGDSAVYLCASSLGTGGGTEAFFGQGTRLTVV.